This T cell receptor (beta chain) is drawn from a study of T-cell reconstitution after alpha-beta-depleted transplantation in children. Unique molecular identifiers tagged the TCRbeta library. TCRdb passed the PCR reads through MiXCR, listing each CDR3 protein once. This sample has about 150,000 distinct CDR3 sequences, with 11% found just once. CDR1 is SNHLY and CDR2 is FYNNEI in the germline V gene. The V and J ends lost 3 bases and 7 bases respectively, with 7 bases between them. This CDR3 region has 11 residues. The table lists this clonotype with a few counts. Its target is not known. Notes on the study in general: T-cell numbers and diversity, one year after transplant, stemmed largely from T cells that were newly produced. Some patients' high day-60 TCRbeta diversity was attributed to recipient cells surviving conditioning. It was reported that alpha-beta T cells came from several hundred expanded graft clones (about two months after transplant).

This TCR was recovered from a boy aged 2 to 10 with acute myeloid leukemia, due to receive a stem cell transplant. This chain links TRBV2 with TRBJ2-7; D remains ambiguous. Sequencing was performed on PBMCs, taken before TCRalphabeta/CD19-depleted stem cell transplant. CDR3 sequence reads: CASSDYQEQYV. The CDR3 region has the DNA TGTGCCAGCAGTGATTACCAGGAGCAGTACGTC.